This record looks at one T cell receptor (beta chain) sequence and its context. The antigen is unknown. V lost 5 bases to trimming and J lost 9 bases, with 20 bases between them. From germline, CDR1 is SGHAT and CDR2 FQNNGV. CDR3 size: 16 residues. This sample is drawn from a study of T cell responses to AZD1222 COVID-19 vaccine. Findings and caveats of the study: Donors, mostly white British, included more females; clonal diversity was possibly underestimated.

The assay was immunoSEQ multiplex PCR, and TCRdb's table has in-frame clones only and misses some. The table records 150,000 to 180,000 clones, 70% to 90% of them present only once. This chain uses TRBV11-2 with TRBJ1-6; D is perhaps TRBD1 (5 bases). The sample here was peripheral blood, taken on day 0 of MenACWY control vaccination. This TCR was recovered from an adult in good health. DNA of the CDR3: TGTGCCAGCAGCGAAACAACCGGGACCGGAGGTTCACCCCTCCACTTT. Translated, it gives CASSETTGTGGSPLHF.